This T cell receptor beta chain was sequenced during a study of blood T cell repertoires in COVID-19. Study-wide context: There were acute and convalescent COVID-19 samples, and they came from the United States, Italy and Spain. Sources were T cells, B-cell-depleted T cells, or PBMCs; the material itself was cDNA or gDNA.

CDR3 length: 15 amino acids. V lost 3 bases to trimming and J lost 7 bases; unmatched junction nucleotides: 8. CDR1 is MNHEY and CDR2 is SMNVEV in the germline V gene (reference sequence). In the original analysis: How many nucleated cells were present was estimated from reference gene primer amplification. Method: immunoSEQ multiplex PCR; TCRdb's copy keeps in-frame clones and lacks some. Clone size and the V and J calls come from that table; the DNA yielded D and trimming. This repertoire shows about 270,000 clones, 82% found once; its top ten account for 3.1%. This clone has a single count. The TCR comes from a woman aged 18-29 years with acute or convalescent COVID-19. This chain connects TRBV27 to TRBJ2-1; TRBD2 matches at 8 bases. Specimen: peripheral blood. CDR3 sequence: CASSFLSGNRNEQFF. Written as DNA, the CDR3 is TGTGCCAGCAGTTTCCTTAGCGGGAATCGAAATGAGCAGTTCTTC.